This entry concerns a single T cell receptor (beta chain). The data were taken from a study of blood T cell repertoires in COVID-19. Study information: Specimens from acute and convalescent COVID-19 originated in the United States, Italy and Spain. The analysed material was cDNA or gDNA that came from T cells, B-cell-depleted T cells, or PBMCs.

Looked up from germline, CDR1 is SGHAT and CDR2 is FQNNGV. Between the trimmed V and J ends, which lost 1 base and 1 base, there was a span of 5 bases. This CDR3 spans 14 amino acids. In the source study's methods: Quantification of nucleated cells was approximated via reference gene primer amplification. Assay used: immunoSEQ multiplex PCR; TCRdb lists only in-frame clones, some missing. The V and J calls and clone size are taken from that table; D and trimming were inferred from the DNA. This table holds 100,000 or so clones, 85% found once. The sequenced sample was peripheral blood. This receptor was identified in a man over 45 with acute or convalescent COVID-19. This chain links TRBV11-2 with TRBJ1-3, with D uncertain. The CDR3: CASSLGVSGNTIYF. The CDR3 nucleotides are TGTGCCAGCAGCTTAGGAGTATCTGGAAACACCATATATTTT.